Presented here are 29 T cell receptor beta chains from one specimen sequenced in a study of Ad26.COV2.S vaccination and SARS-CoV-2 variants. Clones were read by immunoSEQ multiplex PCR, and TCRdb kept only the in-frame ones, dropping some. The table has 350,000 to 450,000 clones, 85% seen once. Documented treatment: 15 to 20 received Ad26.COV2.S at low or high dose, single or two shots; about 5 received placebo; per-sample allocation not given. Specimens were obtained on day 63 following the first vaccine or placebo injection. This material consisted of peripheral blood, taken in a trial of Ad26.COV2.S vaccine versus placebo. The receptors come from a person between 18 and 65 years old who received the Ad26.COV2.S COVID-19 vaccine or a placebo.

With respect to this clone: At the DNA level, this CDR3 is encoded by other sequences in the same sample as well. The chain uses TRBV5-5 and TRBJ2-2; D call uncertain. Looked up from germline, CDR1 is SGHKS and CDR2 is YYEKEE (reference sequence). The V and J ends lost 4 bases and 4 bases respectively, with 8 bases between them. The CDR3 is 13 amino acids. CDR3 loop: CASSLYSTGELFF. CDR3 DNA sequence: TGTGCCAGCAGCCTATATTCCACCGGGGAGCTGTTTTTT.

V is TRBV10-1 and J is TRBJ2-1; no clear D gene. The CDR3 runs 11 residues. From germline, CDR1 is WNHNN and CDR2 SYGVQD (reference sequence). Trimming pared 3 bases from V and 16 bases from J, leaving 13 bases between. The CDR3 sequence: CASSDGPARFF. The CDR3 region has the DNA TGCGCCAGCAGTGATGGCCCGGCGAGATTCTTC.

This chain joins TRBV7-2 and TRBJ2-7, with unresolved D. Germline V CDR1 and CDR2: SGHTA, FQGNSA. Trimming removed 2 bases at V and 9 bases at J, with 11 bases between. The CDR3 spans 12 residues. The CDR3 nucleotides read TGTGCCAGCAGCTTACCAAGTAGCAGGCAGTACTTC. It specifies CASSLPSSRQYF. Complete variable domain (other parts from reference TRBV7-2 and TRBJ2-7): GAGVSQSPSNKVTEKGKDVELRCDPISGHTALYWYRQSLGQGLEFLIYFQGNSAPDKSGLPSDRFSAERTGGSVSTLTIQRTQQEDSAVYLCASSLPSSRQYFGPGTRLTVT.

The chain employs TRBV10-3 and TRBJ2-5, with 8 bases that match TRBD1. Germline assignment: CDR1 ENHRY and CDR2 SYGVKD. The CDR3 consists of 15 residues. Unmatched junction bases numbered 7, after V lost 4 bases and J lost 3 bases. The CDR3 loop is CAISGGTGPEETQYF. DNA for the CDR3: TGTGCCATCAGTGGGGGGACAGGACCTGAAGAGACCCAGTACTTC.

The CDR3: CASRVAGANTGELFF. The CDR3 DNA follows: TGTGCCAGCAGGGTAGCGGGAGCGAACACCGGGGAGCTGTTTTTT. The rearrangement joins TRBV11-2 to TRBJ2-2; 9 bases agree with TRBD2. This CDR3 region has 15 residues. After removal of 6 bases from V and 0 bases from J, the junction contained 2 bases not matched to a gene. From germline, CDR1 is SGHAT and CDR2 FQNNGV.

The count of this clone is one. The chain has TRBV29-1 and TRBJ2-1, with no clear D. The germline gives CDR1 SQVTM, CDR2 ANQGSEA. The V and J ends lost 2 bases and 5 bases respectively, with 4 bases between them. CDR3 length: 11 amino acids. As DNA, the CDR3 is TGCAGCGTTGAAAACGACAATGAGCAGTTCTTC. Residues: CSVENDNEQFF.

The rearrangement uses TRBV6-5 and TRBJ2-7; a weak D match, TRBD2 (6 bases). CDR3 length: 14 amino acids. Germline V gene sequence: CDR1 MNHEY, CDR2 SVGAGI. V gave up 2 bases and J gave up 3 bases, with 11 bases separating them. The CDR3 coding sequence is TGTGCCAGCAGTTACCGGGGGTACGGCTACGAGCAGTACTTC. Residues: CASSYRGYGYEQYF.

The chain couples TRBV5-1 to TRBJ2-3; 8 bases are a match to TRBD1. The trim removed 0 bases at V and 2 bases at J, leaving 14 bases unmatched. The germline V gene has CDR1 SGHRS and CDR2 YFSETQ. There are 19 residues in the CDR3. The CDR3 DNA is TGCGCCAGCAGCTTGGAGACCCTACGGGGGACAGGACTCACAGATACGCAGTATTTT. This encodes CASSLETLRGTGLTDTQYF.

This chain links TRBV18 with TRBJ1-5; D is ambiguous. Germline loops: CDR1 KGHSH, CDR2 LQKENI. This CDR3 comprises 13 residues. V dropped 1 base and J dropped 7 bases, with 8 bases sitting between them. Here the CDR3 DNA reads TGTGCCAGCTCACCACACGCCGGCCAGCCCCAGCATTTT. It yields the protein CASSPHAGQPQHF.

This rearrangement joins TRBV19 to TRBJ2-3; 8 bases agree with TRBD2. Germline values: CDR1 LNHDA, CDR2 SQIVND (reference sequence). This CDR3 has 15 residues. The ends lost 3 bases at V and 4 bases at J; junction bases unmatched: 6. CDR3 protein: CASSMGLVIPDTQYF. CDR3 bases: TGTGCCAGTAGTATGGGACTAGTGATCCCAGATACGCAGTATTTT.

This clone appeared a single time. The chain uses TRBV14 and TRBJ2-7; D not resolved. Per the germline V gene, CDR1 is SGHDN and CDR2 is FVKESK. Trimming left V 0 bases short and J 3 bases short, with 9 bases between. The length of the CDR3 is 14 residues. CDR3 sequence (DNA): TGTGCCAGCAGCCAAGATCACAAGTACTACGAGCAGTACTTC. It encodes CASSQDHKYYEQYF.

The chain carries TRBV27 and TRBJ2-1; 9 bases fit TRBD2. The length of the CDR3 is 14 residues. CDR1 MNHEY and CDR2 SMNVEV come from the germline V gene (reference sequence). V shed 6 bases and J 2 bases; nucleotides not matched to a gene: 2. In nucleotides, the CDR3 is TGTGCCAGCAGGGCGGGGGGGGCCTACAATGAGCAGTTCTTC. Protein sequence: CASRAGGAYNEQFF.

The CDR3 loop is CASSLGTGTGAYEQYF. The CDR3 DNA follows: TGTGCCAGCAGCTTAGGGACCGGGACAGGGGCCTACGAGCAGTACTTC. The chain links TRBV7-9 to TRBJ2-7; 10 positions match TRBD1. The CDR3 runs 16 residues. The V and J ends lost 1 base and 2 bases, in that order; junction bases with no gene match: 5. Germline V gene data show CDR1 as SEHNR and CDR2 as FQNEAQ (reference sequence). Combining the CDR3 with reference TRBV7-9 and TRBJ2-7 gives the whole variable domain DTGVSQNPRHKITKRGQNVTFRCDPISEHNRLYWYRQTLGQGPEFLTYFQNEAQLEKSRLLSDRFSAERPKGSFSTLEIQRTEQGDSAMYLCASSLGTGTGAYEQYFGPGTRLTVT.

The rearrangement joins TRBV4-3 to TRBJ1-2, with unresolved D. Germline V gene lookup returns CDR1 LGHNA and CDR2 YSLEER. Trimming stripped 0 bases from V and 5 bases from J, with 16 bases between. The CDR3 consists of 16 residues. Here the CDR3 reads CASSQDPEAYLYGYTF. The CDR3 nucleotides are TGCGCCAGCAGCCAAGATCCAGAAGCCTATCTTTATGGCTACACCTTC.

The genes are TRBV3-1 (or the pseudogene TRBV3-2) and TRBJ2-5; 11 bases match TRBD2. The CDR3 totals 17 residues. Germline V gene lookup returns CDR1 LGHDT and CDR2 YNNKEL (reference sequence). The trim removed 4 bases at V and 6 bases at J, leaving 13 bases unmatched. The CDR3 loop reads CASSPPRLPSGGQTQYF. Here the CDR3 DNA reads TGTGCCAGCAGCCCTCCACGGCTTCCTAGCGGGGGGCAGACCCAGTACTTC.

This clone occurred once. The CDR3 nucleotides are TGTGCCAGCAGCTTGCAAGGAGAAACTGAAGCTTTCTTT. Translation: CASSLQGETEAFF. V and J are TRBV3-1 (or the pseudogene TRBV3-2) and TRBJ1-1; D call uncertain. This CDR3 has 13 residues. Germline assignment: CDR1 LGHDT and CDR2 YNNKEL (reference sequence). The ends were cut back, 5 bases at V and 5 bases at J, with 12 bases in the middle.

The genes are TRBV12-5 and TRBJ2-7, with D perhaps matching TRBD2 (5 bases). This CDR3 contains 11 residues. Trimming shortened V by 5 bases and J by 7 bases, and 9 bases separated the two germline ends. Germline values: CDR1 LGHNT, CDR2 FRNRAP. The CDR3: CASGGPGEQYF. CDR3 in DNA: TGTGCTAGTGGTGGCCCGGGGGAGCAGTACTTC.

The chain recombines TRBV5-1 with TRBJ2-2; D gene unclear. Trimming pared 3 bases from V and 5 bases from J, leaving 8 bases between. CDR1 and CDR2 from the germline V gene are SGHRS and YFSETQ. This CDR3 comprises 13 residues. CDR3 DNA sequence: TGCGCCAGCAGCTCGCTTATGACCGGGGAGCTGTTTTTT. Translation: CASSSLMTGELFF.

The chain links TRBV3-1 (or the pseudogene TRBV3-2) to TRBJ1-4, with D tentatively TRBD1 (6 bases). V lost 3 bases and J 10 bases, leaving 15 bases between the germline ends. The CDR3 length is 14 residues. Germline lookup yields CDR1 LGHDT and CDR2 YNNKEL (reference sequence). CDR3 DNA sequence: TGTGCCAGCAGCCATGCCGACAGGTATGGAAAACTGTTTTTT. Translating it yields CASSHADRYGKLFF.

The V and J genes are TRBV2 and TRBJ1-5; tentatively, D is TRBD1 (5 bases). V was pared by 6 bases and J by 4 bases, with 10 bases between. From germline, CDR1 is SNHLY and CDR2 FYNNEI. The CDR3 runs to 13 residues. The CDR3 reads CASRGGGNQPQHF. The CDR3 coding sequence is TGTGCCAGCAGAGGTGGGGGTAATCAGCCCCAGCATTTT.

This clone was observed a handful of times. J is TRBJ1-2 and V is TRBV5-1; 11 nucleotides align to TRBD1. The CDR3 runs to 15 residues. Germline CDR1 SGHRS, CDR2 YFSETQ. V gave up 3 bases and J gave up 6 bases; unmatched junction bases: 7. This CDR3 is CASSWTGGAVDGYTF. CDR3 nucleotides: TGCGCCAGCAGCTGGACAGGGGGCGCAGTGGATGGCTACACCTTC.

This clone showed up just once. The chain employs TRBV7-8 and TRBJ2-2, with D maybe TRBD2 (6 bases). The V gene lost 0 bases and the J gene lost 3 bases, with 8 bases spanning the gap. This CDR3 is built from 15 residues. Germline CDR1 and CDR2: SGHVS and FQNEAQ. The DNA of the CDR3 is TGTGCCAGCAGCTTAGCGCCGGGGGACACCGGGGAGCTGTTTTTT. The encoded protein is CASSLAPGDTGELFF. Together with reference TRBV7-8 and TRBJ2-2, the CDR3 gives the full variable domain: GAGVSQSPRYKVAKRGQDVALRCDPISGHVSLFWYQQALGQGPEFLTYFQNEAQLDKSGLPSDRFFAERPEGSVSTLKIQRTQQEDSAVYLCASSLAPGDTGELFFGEGSRLTVL.

This clone was detected only once. J is TRBJ2-7 and V is TRBV27; D possibly corresponds to TRBD1 (5 bases). Germline V lookup: CDR1 MNHEY, CDR2 SMNVEV (reference sequence). V lost 4 bases and J 1 base, leaving 17 bases between the germline ends. The CDR3 has 16 amino acids. The CDR3 DNA is TGTGCCAGCAGTTCGGACCGGCGCAGGGCTTCCTACGAGCAGTACTTC. It encodes CASSSDRRRASYEQYF.

This clone was detected a few times. The gene calls are TRBV4-1 and TRBJ2-7; no reliable D call. The CDR3 extends over 15 amino acids. Germline V gene lookup returns CDR1 MGHRA and CDR2 YSYEKL. Trimming took 5 bases from V and 0 from J, leaving 14 bases between them. CDR3 region: CASSIVSESSYEQYF. The CDR3, as DNA: TGCGCCAGCAGCATTGTGAGCGAGAGCTCCTACGAGCAGTACTTC.

This chain joins TRBV5-6 and TRBJ1-2; 7 nucleotides align to TRBD1. Germline CDR1 reads SGHDT; CDR2 reads YYEEEE. With V trimmed by 3 bases and J by 4 bases, 6 bases remained unmatched. This CDR3 has 14 residues. The CDR3 DNA is TGTGCCAGCAGCTCAGGACAGGTTCTCTATGGCTACACCTTC. This encodes CASSSGQVLYGYTF.

The rearrangement uses TRBV2 and TRBJ2-7, with D perhaps matching TRBD1 or TRBD2 (5 bases each). Germline V gene data show CDR1 as SNHLY and CDR2 as FYNNEI. The germline V and J ends were trimmed by 7 bases and 4 bases, with 20 bases remaining between them. The CDR3 sequence is 15 residues long. The CDR3: CASTSEGEKIYEQYF. As DNA, the CDR3 is TGTGCCAGCACGTCGGAAGGGGAGAAAATTTACGAGCAGTACTTC.

The chain links TRBV5-1 to TRBJ2-7, with TRBD1 identical over 7 bases. The CDR3 is 15 amino acids. Trimming cost V 3 bases and J 0 bases; bases outside gene matches: 6. CDR1 and CDR2 (germline): SGHRS, YFSETQ. The CDR3 loop reads CASSWGGQDSYEQYF. In DNA, the CDR3 is TGCGCCAGCAGCTGGGGTGGACAGGACTCCTACGAGCAGTACTTC.

This clone has a handful of counts. V usage is TRBV30 and J usage is TRBJ2-3; TRBD2 might be the D (6 bases). The CDR3 is made up of 13 amino acids. The germline V and J ends were trimmed by 4 bases and 2 bases, with 10 bases remaining between them. The germline gives CDR1 GTSNPN, CDR2 SVGIG (reference sequence). The CDR3 DNA is TGTGCCTGGATTAGCGGAGTCACAGATACGCAGTATTTT. It specifies CAWISGVTDTQYF.

The chain links TRBV2 to TRBJ1-1, with a possible D match to TRBD1 (5 bases). CDR3 length: 14 amino acids. Germline V gene lookup returns CDR1 SNHLY and CDR2 FYNNEI. Trimming cost V 0 bases and J 8 bases, with 13 bases left between them. The CDR3 DNA reads as TGTGCCAGCAGTGAAGCGCTTCAGAGGGGCGAAGCTTTCTTT. Its protein product is CASSEALQRGEAFF.